A single sample is the source of the 10 T cell receptor beta chains below, sequenced in a study of blood T cell repertoires in COVID-19. The table came from immunoSEQ multiplex PCR; TCRdb's copy has only in-frame clones and leaves some out. The sample shows approximately 300,000 clones, 86% of them seen only once. Sequencing was performed on PBMCs or T cells enriched from blood (not recorded which). The receptors here all came from a young man who had recovered from COVID-19.

This chain uses TRBV7-6 with TRBJ2-2; D call uncertain. V lost 11 bases and J lost 0, with 16 bases in between. The CDR3 extends over 15 amino acids. Germline V gene sequence: CDR1 SGHVS, CDR2 FNYEAQ. The CDR3 protein is CASSLLGTNTGELFF. CDR3 nucleotides: TGTGCCTCCTCACTACTGGGTACGAACACCGGGGAGCTGTTTTTT.

Of note for this clone: At the DNA level, this CDR3 is encoded by other sequences in the same sample as well. The chain recombines TRBV6-5 with TRBJ1-5; possible D gene TRBD1, 6 bases. The CDR3 has 14 residues. Germline CDR1 MNHEY, CDR2 SVGAGI. Trimming removed 6 bases at V and 4 bases at J, with 13 bases between. CDR3 DNA sequence: TGTGCCAGCAGACAGGGCTCTCTGAATCAGCCCCAGCATTTT. Its protein product is CASRQGSLNQPQHF.

The J gene is TRBJ2-1, the V gene TRBV3-1 (or the pseudogene TRBV3-2); TRBD1 matches at 8 bases. Germline trimming cut 0 bases from V and 7 bases from J; bases unmatched to any gene: 5. The CDR3 totals 15 residues. Germline CDR1 is LGHDT and CDR2 is YNNKEL (reference sequence). CDR3 bases: TGTGCCAGCAGCCAAGACAGGGGGCTGAGTAATGAGCAGTTCTTC. Its protein is CASSQDRGLSNEQFF.

The chain employs TRBV6-5 and TRBJ1-1, with TRBD1 as a possible D gene (5 bases). Germline CDR1 is MNHEY and CDR2 is SVGAGI. Trimming shortened V by 2 bases and J by 1 base, and 11 bases separated the two germline ends. The length of the CDR3 is 15 residues. The CDR3 protein is CASSYNGQTNTEAFF. The CDR3 DNA reads TGTGCCAGCAGTTACAATGGACAAACGAACACTGAAGCTTTCTTT.

The chain is built from TRBV30 and TRBJ1-1; 12 bases fit TRBD1. The CDR3 is 16 residues long. With V trimmed by 3 bases and J by 5 bases, 10 bases remained unmatched. In germline, CDR1 is GTSNPN, CDR2 SVGIG (reference sequence). The DNA of the CDR3 is TGTGCCTGGAGCCATAAGCCGGGACAGGGGGCAACTGAAGCTTTCTTT. This encodes CAWSHKPGQGATEAFF.

The chain carries TRBV5-8 and TRBJ1-6; D unresolved. The CDR3 totals 14 residues. V lost 4 bases to trimming and J lost 6 bases, with 11 bases between them. The germline gives CDR1 SGHTS, CDR2 YDEGEE. CDR3 DNA sequence: TGTGCCAGCAGCCTCCGGGATTCTAATTCACCCCTCCACTTT. Protein product: CASSLRDSNSPLHF.

The chain links TRBV5-1 to TRBJ2-3; a possible D gene is TRBD1 (5 bases). From germline, CDR1 is SGHRS and CDR2 YFSETQ. The V end lost 0 bases, the J end lost 2 bases, and 10 bases lay between the germline ends. The CDR3 is 15 residues long. CDR3 amino acids: CASSLERGFTDTQYF. CDR3 coding DNA: TGCGCCAGCAGCTTGGAAAGGGGCTTCACAGATACGCAGTATTTT.

The V and J genes are TRBV5-1 and TRBJ2-7; D is perhaps TRBD1 (6 bases). The CDR3 consists of 16 residues. V was shortened by 7 bases and J by 7 bases, with 27 bases between the two germline ends. CDR1 and CDR2 from the germline V gene are SGHRS and YFSETQ. The CDR3 DNA reads TGCGCCAGCTCCAGCACAGGGAACCCCGTCCTGGGTGAGCAGTACTTC. Residues: CASSSTGNPVLGEQYF.

This chain joins TRBV7-9 and TRBJ2-3; D is perhaps TRBD2 (6 bases). The CDR3 runs to 13 residues. The germline CDR1 and CDR2 sequences are SEHNR and FQNEAQ (reference sequence). CDR3 sequence: CAAAHAGIDTQYF. The CDR3 bases are TGTGCAGCAGCCCATGCGGGGATAGATACGCAGTATTTT.

The rearrangement joins TRBV6-6 to TRBJ2-2, with 8 bases fitting TRBD2. CDR3 length: 16 amino acids. CDR1 and CDR2 (germline): MNHNY, SVGAGI (reference sequence). V lost 5 bases, J lost 6 bases, and 11 bases stayed unmatched. The CDR3 sequence is CASSPRGSGVAGELFF. CDR3 in DNA: TGTGCCAGCAGTCCCCGGGGTAGCGGGGTCGCCGGGGAGCTGTTTTTT.